This T cell receptor beta chain was captured by sequencing in a study of CD4 T cells in relation to SARS-CoV-2 and coronaviruses. Unexposed donor CD4+ T cells date from about 2011-2019, before the COVID-19 pandemic. Study outcomes and limitations: In roughly 60% of donors, memory CD4+ clonotypes crossrecognized SARS-CoV-2 and at least one common cold coronavirus spike. The assay detects memory recall responses, not culture-primed primary responses. Samples before the pandemic and after infection were not matched within any donor.

In regard to this clone: What it binds is not known.

Clones were sequenced by immunoSEQ multiplex PCR, and TCRdb holds only the in-frame ones, with some missing. The profile shows some 68,000 clones, more than 85% of them singletons. The CDR3 loop spans 14 amino acids. V dropped 4 bases and J dropped 8 bases, with 14 bases sitting between them. Germline CDR1 MDHEN, CDR2 SYDVKM. This receptor was taken from a human donor in good health. The sequenced sample was naive CD4+ T cells from PBMCs. Specified subset: naive CD4+ T cells isolated by negative enrichment. The gene calls are TRBV28 and TRBJ2-2; D is undetermined. The CDR3 DNA reads as TGTGCCAGCAGTTCCTGGGGTACGGCGGGGGAGCTGTTTTTT. This translates into CASSSWGTAGELFF.